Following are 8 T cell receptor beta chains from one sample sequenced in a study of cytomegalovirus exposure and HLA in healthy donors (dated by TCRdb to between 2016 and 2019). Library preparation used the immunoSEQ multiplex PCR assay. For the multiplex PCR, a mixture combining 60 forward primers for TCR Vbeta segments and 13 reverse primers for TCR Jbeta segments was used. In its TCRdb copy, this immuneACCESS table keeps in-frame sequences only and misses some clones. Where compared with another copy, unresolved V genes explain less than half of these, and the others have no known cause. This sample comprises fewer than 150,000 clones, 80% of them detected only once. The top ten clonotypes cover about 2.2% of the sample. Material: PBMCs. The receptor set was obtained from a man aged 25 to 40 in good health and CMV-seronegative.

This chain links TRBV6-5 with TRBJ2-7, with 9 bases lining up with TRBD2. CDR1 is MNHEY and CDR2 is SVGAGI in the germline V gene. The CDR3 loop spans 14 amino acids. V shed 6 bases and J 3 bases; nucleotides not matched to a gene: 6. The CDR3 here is CASRSSGSLYEQYF. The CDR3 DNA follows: TGTGCCAGCAGAAGTAGCGGGAGTCTCTACGAGCAGTACTTC.

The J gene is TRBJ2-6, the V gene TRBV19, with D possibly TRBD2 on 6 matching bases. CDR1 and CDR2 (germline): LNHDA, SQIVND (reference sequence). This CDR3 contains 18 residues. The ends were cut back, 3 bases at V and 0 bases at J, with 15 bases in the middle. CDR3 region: CASSMVEGIHSGANVLTF. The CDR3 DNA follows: TGTGCCAGTAGTATGGTGGAGGGCATCCACTCTGGGGCCAACGTCCTGACTTTC. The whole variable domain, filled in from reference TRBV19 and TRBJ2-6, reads DGGITQSPKYLFRKEGQNVTLSCEQNLNHDAMYWYRQDPGQGLRLIYYSQIVNDFQKGDIAEGYSVSREKKESFPLTVTSAQKNPTAFYLCASSMVEGIHSGANVLTFGAGSRLTVL.

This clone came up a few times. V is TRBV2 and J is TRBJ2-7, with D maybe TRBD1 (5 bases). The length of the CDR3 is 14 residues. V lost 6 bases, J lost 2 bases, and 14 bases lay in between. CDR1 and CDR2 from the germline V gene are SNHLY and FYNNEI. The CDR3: CASSYLQETYEQYF. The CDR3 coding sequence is TGTGCCAGCAGCTACCTACAGGAGACCTACGAGCAGTACTTC. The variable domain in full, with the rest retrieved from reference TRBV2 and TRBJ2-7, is EPEVTQTPSHQVTQMGQEVILRCVPISNHLYFYWYRQILGQKVEFLVSFYNNEISEKSEIFDDQFSVERPDGSNFTLKIRSTKLEDSAMYFCASSYLQETYEQYFGPGTRLTVT.

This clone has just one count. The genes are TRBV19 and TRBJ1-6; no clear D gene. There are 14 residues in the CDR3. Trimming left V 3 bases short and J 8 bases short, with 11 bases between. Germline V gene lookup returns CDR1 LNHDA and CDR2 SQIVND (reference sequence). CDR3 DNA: TGTGCCAGTAGTATCTGGCAGAAAGATTCACCCCTCCACTTT. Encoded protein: CASSIWQKDSPLHF.

CDR3 sequence: CASSKDRSLNTYEQYF. CDR3 bases: TGTGCCAGCAGCAAAGACAGGAGCCTCAACACCTACGAGCAGTACTTC. The V call is TRBV21-1, the J call TRBJ2-7; the listed D gene, TRBD1, was not tested against the DNA. TRBV21-1 is flagged as a pseudogene. The CDR3 spans 16 residues.

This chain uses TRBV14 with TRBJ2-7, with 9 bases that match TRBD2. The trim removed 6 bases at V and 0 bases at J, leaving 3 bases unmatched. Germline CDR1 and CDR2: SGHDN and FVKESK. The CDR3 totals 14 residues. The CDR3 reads CASRSSGGSYEQYF. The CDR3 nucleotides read TGTGCCAGCAGGAGTAGCGGGGGCTCCTACGAGCAGTACTTC.

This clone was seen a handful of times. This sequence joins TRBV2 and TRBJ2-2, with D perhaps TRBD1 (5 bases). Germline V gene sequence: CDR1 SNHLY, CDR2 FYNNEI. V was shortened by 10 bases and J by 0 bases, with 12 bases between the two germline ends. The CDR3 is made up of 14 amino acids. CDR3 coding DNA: TGTGCCAAAGAGACAGCTGCGAACACCGGGGAGCTGTTTTTT. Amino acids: CAKETAANTGELFF.

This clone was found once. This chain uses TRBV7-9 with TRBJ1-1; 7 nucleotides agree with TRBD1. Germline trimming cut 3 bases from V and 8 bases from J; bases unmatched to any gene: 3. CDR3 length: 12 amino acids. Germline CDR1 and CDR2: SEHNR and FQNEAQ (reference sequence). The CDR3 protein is CASSFETGEAFF. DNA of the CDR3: TGTGCCAGCAGCTTTGAGACAGGGGAAGCTTTCTTT.